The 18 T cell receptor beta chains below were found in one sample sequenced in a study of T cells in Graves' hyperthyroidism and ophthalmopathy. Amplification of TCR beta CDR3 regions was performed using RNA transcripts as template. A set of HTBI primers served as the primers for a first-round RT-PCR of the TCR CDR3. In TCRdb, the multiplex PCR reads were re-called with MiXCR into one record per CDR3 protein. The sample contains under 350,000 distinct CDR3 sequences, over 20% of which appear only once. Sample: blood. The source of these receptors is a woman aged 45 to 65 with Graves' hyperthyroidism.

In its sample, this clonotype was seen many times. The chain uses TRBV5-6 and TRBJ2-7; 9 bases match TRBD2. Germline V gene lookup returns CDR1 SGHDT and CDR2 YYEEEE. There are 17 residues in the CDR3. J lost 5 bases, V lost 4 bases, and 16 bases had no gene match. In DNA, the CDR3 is TGTGCCAGCAGCCGACCAGCTTCTAGCGGGACCCGAGACGAGCAGTACTTC. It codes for CASSRPASSGTRDEQYF.

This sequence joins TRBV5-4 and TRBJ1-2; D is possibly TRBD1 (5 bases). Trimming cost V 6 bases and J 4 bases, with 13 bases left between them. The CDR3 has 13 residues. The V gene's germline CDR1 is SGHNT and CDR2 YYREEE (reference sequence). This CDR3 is CASNLRGGYGYTF. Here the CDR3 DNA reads TGTGCCAGCAACCTGAGGGGCGGCTATGGCTACACCTTC.

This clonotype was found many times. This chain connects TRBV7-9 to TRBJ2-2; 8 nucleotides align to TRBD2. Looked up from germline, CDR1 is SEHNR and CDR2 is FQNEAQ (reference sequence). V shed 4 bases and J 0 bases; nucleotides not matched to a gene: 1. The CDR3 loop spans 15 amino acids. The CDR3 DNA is TGTGCCAGCAGCTCGGGACTAGCGAACACCGGGGAGCTGTTTTTT. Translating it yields CASSSGLANTGELFF.

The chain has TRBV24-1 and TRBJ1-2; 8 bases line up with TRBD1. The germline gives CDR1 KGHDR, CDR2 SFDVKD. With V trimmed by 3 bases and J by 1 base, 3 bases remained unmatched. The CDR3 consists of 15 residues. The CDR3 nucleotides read TGTGCCACCAGTGATCCTGACAGGGGTAACTATGGCTACACCTTC. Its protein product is CATSDPDRGNYGYTF.

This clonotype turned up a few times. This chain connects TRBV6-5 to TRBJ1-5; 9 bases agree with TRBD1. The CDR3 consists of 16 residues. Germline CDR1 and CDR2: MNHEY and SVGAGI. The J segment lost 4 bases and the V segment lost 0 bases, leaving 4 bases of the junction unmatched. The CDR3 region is CASSYSSGTGNQPQHF. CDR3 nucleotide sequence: TGTGCCAGCAGTTACTCATCCGGGACAGGGAATCAGCCCCAGCATTTT.

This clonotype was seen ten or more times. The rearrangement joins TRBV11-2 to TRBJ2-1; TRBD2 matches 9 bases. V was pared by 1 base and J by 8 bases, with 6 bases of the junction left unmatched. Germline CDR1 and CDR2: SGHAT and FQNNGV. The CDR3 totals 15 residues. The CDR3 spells CASSLVAGGQYEQFF. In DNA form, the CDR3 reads TGTGCCAGCAGCTTAGTTGCGGGAGGGCAGTATGAGCAGTTCTTC.

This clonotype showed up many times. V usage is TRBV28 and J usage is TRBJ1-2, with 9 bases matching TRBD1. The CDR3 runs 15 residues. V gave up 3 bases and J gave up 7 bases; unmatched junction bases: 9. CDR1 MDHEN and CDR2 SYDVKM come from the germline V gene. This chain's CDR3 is CASSFFSGTGSGYTF. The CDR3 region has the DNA TGTGCCAGCAGTTTTTTTAGCGGGACAGGGAGTGGCTACACCTTC.

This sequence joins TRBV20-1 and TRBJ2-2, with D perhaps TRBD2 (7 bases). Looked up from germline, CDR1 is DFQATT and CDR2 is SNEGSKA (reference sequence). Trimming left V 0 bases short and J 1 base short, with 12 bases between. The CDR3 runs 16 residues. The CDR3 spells CSARDWGGQNTGELFF. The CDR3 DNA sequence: TGCAGTGCTAGAGATTGGGGGGGGCAGAACACCGGGGAGCTGTTTTTT.

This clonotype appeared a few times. This CDR3 reads CASSQGIVLAATDTQYF. CDR3 coding DNA: TGTGCCAGCAGCCAAGGAATAGTACTAGCGGCCACAGATACGCAGTATTTT. The chain joins TRBV14 to TRBJ2-3; 8 bases align to TRBD2. Trimming removed 1 base from V and 2 bases from J; junction bases left unmatched: 8. Germline V gene lookup returns CDR1 SGHDN and CDR2 FVKESK. This CDR3 has 17 residues.

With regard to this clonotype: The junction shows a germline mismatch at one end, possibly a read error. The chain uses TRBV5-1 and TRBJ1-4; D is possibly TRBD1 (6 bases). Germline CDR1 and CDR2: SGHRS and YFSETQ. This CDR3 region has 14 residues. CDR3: CASRLGQGMEKLFF. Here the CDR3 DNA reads TGCGCCAGCAGATTGGGGCAGGGGATGGAAAAACTGTTTTTT.

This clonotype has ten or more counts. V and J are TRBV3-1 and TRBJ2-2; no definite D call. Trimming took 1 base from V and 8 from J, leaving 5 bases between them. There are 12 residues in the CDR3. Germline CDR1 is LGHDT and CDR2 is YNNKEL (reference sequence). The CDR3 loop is CASSQGTGELFF. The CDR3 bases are TGTGCCAGCAGCCAAGGGACGGGGGAGCTGTTTTTT. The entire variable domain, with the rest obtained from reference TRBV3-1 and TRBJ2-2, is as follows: DTAVSQTPKYLVTQMGNDKSIKCEQNLGHDTMYWYKQDSKKFLKIMFSYNNKELIINETVPNRFSPKSPDKAHLNLHINSLELGDSAVYFCASSQGTGELFFGEGSRLTVL.

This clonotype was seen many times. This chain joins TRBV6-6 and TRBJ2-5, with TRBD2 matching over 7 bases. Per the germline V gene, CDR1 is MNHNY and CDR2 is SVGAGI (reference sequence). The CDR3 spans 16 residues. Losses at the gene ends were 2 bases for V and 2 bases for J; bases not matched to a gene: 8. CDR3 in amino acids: CASSYGGGPTQETQYF. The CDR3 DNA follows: TGTGCCAGCAGTTACGGCGGGGGACCCACTCAAGAGACCCAGTACTTC.

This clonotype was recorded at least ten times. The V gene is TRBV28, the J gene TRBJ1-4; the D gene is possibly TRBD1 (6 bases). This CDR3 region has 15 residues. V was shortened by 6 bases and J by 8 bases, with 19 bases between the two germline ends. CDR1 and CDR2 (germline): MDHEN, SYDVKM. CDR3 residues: CASSPGQSAREKLFF. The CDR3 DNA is TGTGCCAGCAGCCCAGGACAGTCCGCTAGGGAAAAACTGTTTTTT.

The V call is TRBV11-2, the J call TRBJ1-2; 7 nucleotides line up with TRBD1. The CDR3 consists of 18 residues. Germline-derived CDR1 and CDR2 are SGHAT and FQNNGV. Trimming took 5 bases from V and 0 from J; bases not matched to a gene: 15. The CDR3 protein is CASSHPRGQGEANYGYTF. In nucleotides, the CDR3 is TGTGCCAGCAGCCACCCTCGCGGGCAGGGGGAGGCTAACTATGGCTACACCTTC.

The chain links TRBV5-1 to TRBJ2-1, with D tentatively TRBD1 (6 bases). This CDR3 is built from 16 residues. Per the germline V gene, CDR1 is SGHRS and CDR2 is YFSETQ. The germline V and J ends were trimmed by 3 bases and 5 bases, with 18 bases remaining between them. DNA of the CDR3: TGCGCCAGCAGCTCATGGTGGGACACCGCGGACAATGAGCAGTTCTTC. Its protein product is CASSSWWDTADNEQFF. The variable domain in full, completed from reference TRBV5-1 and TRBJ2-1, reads KAGVTQTPRYLIKTRGQQVTLSCSPISGHRSVSWYQQTPGQGLQFLFEYFSETQRNKGNFPGRFSGRQFSNSRSEMNVSTLELGDSALYLCASSSWWDTADNEQFFGPGTRLTVL.

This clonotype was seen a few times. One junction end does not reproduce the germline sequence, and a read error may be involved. CDR3 DNA sequence: TGCGCCAGCAGTCAGTCCGGGACTAGCGGCACAGATACGCAGTATTTT. The encoded protein is CASSQSGTSGTDTQYF. The chain joins TRBV10-1 to TRBJ2-3; 10 nucleotides agree with TRBD2. Germline CDR1 WNHNN, CDR2 SYGVQD (reference sequence). The CDR3 sequence is 16 residues long.

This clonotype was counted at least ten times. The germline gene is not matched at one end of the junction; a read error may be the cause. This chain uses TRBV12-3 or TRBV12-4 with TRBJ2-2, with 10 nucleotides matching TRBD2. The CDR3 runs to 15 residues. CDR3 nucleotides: TGTGCCAGCAGTCTAGCGGGAGTTAAAACCGGGGAGCTGTTTTTT. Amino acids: CASSLAGVKTGELFF.

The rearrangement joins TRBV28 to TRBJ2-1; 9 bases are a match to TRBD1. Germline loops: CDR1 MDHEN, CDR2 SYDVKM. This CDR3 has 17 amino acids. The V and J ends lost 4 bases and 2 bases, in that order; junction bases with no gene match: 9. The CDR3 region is CASSSPGTGFTYNEQFF. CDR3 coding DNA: TGTGCCAGCAGTTCCCCCGGGACAGGGTTCACCTACAATGAGCAGTTCTTC.